These T cell receptor beta chains were read from a single sample in a study of regulatory T cells in long-lasting Graves disease. MiXCR was run by TCRdb on the multiplex PCR reads, yielding one entry per CDR3 protein. The table has roughly 610,000 distinct CDR3 sequences, roughly 16% seen once. These data were also filed under a second study, of T cells in Graves' hyperthyroidism and ophthalmopathy.

The sample was peripheral blood mononuclear cells (PBMCs), taken at new diagnosis, from a patient treated with antithyroid drugs. The receptors originated from a man aged 18 to 29 with Graves disease. Both conserved end residues are part of each CDR3. D genes are given only for firm matches. Expanded clones get a size class; other rows say once, few or many, or leave the size out.

.,TRBV5-1,TRBJ2-5,TRBD1,CASSITGEETQYF,TGCGCCAGCAGCATTACAGGGGAGGAGACCCAGTACTTC
.,TRBV12-3/TRBV12-4,TRBJ2-2,TRBD1,CAGSSGTGGNTGELFF,TGTGCCGGCAGTTCCGGGACAGGGGGTAACACCGGGGAGCTGTTTTTT
few,TRBV7-9,TRBJ1-3,TRBD1,CASSVPRGEEPTTGNTIYF,TGTGCCAGCAGCGTACCCAGGGGGGAGGAGCCGACCACTGGAAACACCATATATTTT
many,TRBV7-8,TRBJ2-5,TRBD2,CATDAGTSAPVGETQYF,TGTGCCACCGATGCCGGGACTAGCGCCCCGGTCGGAGAGACCCAGTACTTC
many,TRBV5-1,TRBJ2-3,.,CASTREVASTDTQYF,TGCGCCAGCACCCGCGAGGTCGCTAGCACAGATACGCAGTATTTT
.,TRBV7-6,TRBJ2-7,.,CASPFYEQYF,TGTGCCAGCCCCTTCTACGAGCAGTACTTC
few,TRBV2,TRBJ2-2,.,CASSEWATGELFF,TGTGCCAGCAGTGAGTGGGCCACCGGGGAGCTGTTTTTT
few,TRBV5-1,TRBJ2-3,.,CASRVAGTDTQYF,TGCGCCAGCAGGGTAGCGGGCACAGATACGCAGTATTTT
many,TRBV11-3,TRBJ2-2,TRBD2,CASSFVGTSGRGTGELFF,TGTGCCAGCAGCTTTGTAGGGACTAGCGGCCGGGGCACCGGGGAGCTGTTTTTT
once,TRBV7-9,TRBJ1-4,.,CASSLNPLAGTNEKLFF,TGTGCCAGCAGCTTAAATCCTCTTGCAGGAACTAATGAAAAACTGTTTTTT
.,TRBV20-1,TRBJ2-1,.,CSARDGVSSYNEQFF,TGCAGTGCTAGAGATGGGGTAAGCTCCTACAATGAGCAGTTCTTC
many,TRBV20-1,TRBJ2-7,TRBD2,CSARDGSGRSYEQYF,TGCAGTGCTAGAGATGGTAGCGGGAGGTCCTACGAGCAGTACTTC
few,TRBV5-1,TRBJ2-3,TRBD2,CASSKTSGLTDTQYF,TGCGCCAGCAGCAAGACTAGCGGGCTGACAGATACGCAGTATTTT
few,TRBV12-3/TRBV12-4,TRBJ2-7,.,CASSPPGYGLYEQYF,TGTGCCAGCAGTCCGCCGGGGTACGGCCTATACGAGCAGTACTTC
many,TRBV6-1,TRBJ2-7,TRBD2,CASSLAGGNEQYF,TGTGCCAGCAGCTTAGCGGGAGGGAACGAGCAGTACTTC
few,TRBV4-1,TRBJ2-1,TRBD2,CASSQEGREGNEQFF,TGCGCCAGCAGCCAAGAAGGGCGGGAGGGTAATGAGCAGTTCTTC
many,TRBV20-1,TRBJ1-1,.,CSAIAPEGTEAFF,TGCAGTGCTATAGCCCCGGAGGGCACTGAAGCTTTCTTT